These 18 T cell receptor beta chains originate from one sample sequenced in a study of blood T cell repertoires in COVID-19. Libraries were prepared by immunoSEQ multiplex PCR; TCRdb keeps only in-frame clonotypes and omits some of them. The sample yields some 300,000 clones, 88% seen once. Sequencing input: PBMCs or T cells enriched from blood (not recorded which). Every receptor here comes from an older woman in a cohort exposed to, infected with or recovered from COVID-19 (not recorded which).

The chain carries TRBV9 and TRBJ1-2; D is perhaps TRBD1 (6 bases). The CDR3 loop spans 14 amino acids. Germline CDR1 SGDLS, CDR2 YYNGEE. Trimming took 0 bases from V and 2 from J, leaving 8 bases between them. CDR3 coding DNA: TGTGCCAGCAGCGTAGCAGGGACAAACTATGGCTACACCTTC. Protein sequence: CASSVAGTNYGYTF.

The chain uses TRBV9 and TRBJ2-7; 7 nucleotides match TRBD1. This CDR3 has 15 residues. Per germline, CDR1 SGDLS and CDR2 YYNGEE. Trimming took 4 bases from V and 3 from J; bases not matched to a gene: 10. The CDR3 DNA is TGTGCCAGCAGCCCCCGACAGGGACGGGGCTACGAGCAGTACTTC. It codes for CASSPRQGRGYEQYF.

The CDR3 coding sequence is TGTGCCAGCGCGACAGGATCCAAAAACATTCAGTACTTC. It specifies CASATGSKNIQYF. V is TRBV12-3 or TRBV12-4 and J is TRBJ2-4; the D gene is possibly TRBD1 (6 bases). The CDR3 has 13 amino acids. V lost 8 bases to trimming and J lost 2 bases, with 10 bases between them.

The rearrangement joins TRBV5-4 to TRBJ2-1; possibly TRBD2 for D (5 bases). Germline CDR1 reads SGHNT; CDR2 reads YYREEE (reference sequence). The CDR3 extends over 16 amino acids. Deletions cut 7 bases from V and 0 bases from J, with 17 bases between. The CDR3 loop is CASATSSAASYNEQFF. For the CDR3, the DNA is TGTGCCAGCGCCACCTCCTCAGCGGCCTCCTACAATGAGCAGTTCTTC.

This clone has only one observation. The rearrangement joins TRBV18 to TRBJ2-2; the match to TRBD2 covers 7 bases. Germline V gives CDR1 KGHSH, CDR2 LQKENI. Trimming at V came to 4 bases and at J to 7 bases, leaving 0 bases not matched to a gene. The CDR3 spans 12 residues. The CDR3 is CASSRGSGELFF. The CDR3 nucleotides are TGTGCCAGCTCACGCGGGAGCGGGGAGCTGTTTTTT.

The CDR3 is CASSLVQGAGNNEQFF. CDR3 in DNA: TGTGCCAGCAGCTTAGTGCAGGGGGCGGGGAACAATGAGCAGTTCTTC. V gene TRBV7-2 combines with J gene TRBJ2-1; 8 bases map to TRBD1. V dropped 1 base and J dropped 5; count of bases not matched to a gene: 7. This CDR3 has 16 residues. CDR1 is SGHTA and CDR2 is FQGNSA in the germline V gene.

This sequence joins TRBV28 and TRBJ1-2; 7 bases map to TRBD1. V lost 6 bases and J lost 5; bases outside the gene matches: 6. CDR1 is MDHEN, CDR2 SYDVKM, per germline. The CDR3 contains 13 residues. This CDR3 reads CASRIGQDYGYTF. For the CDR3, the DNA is TGTGCCAGCAGGATTGGACAGGATTATGGCTACACCTTC.

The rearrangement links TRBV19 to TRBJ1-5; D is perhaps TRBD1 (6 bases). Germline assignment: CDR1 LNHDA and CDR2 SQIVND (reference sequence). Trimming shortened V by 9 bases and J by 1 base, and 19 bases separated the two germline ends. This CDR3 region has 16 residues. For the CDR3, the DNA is TGTGCCAGCGAACGGACAGACCAAGCGAGCAATCAGCCCCAGCATTTT. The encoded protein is CASERTDQASNQPQHF.

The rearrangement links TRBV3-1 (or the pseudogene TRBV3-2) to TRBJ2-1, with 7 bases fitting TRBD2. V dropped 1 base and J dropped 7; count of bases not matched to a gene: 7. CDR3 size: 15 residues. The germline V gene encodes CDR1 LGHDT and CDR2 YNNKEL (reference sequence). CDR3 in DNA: TGTGCCAGCAGCCAAGGGCGGGAGCATGAAAATGAGCAGTTCTTC. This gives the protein CASSQGREHENEQFF.

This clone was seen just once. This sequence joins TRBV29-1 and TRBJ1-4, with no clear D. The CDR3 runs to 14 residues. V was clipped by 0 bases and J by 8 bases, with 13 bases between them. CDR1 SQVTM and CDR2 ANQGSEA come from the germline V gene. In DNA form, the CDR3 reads TGCAGCGTTGAAGACTCGAGCGGCGAGGAAAAACTGTTTTTT. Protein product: CSVEDSSGEEKLFF.

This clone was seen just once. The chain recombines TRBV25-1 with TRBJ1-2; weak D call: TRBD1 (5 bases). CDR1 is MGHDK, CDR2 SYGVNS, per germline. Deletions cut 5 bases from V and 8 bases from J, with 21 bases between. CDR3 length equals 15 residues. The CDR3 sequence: CASSPLLGTEDGYTF. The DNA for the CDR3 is TGTGCCAGCAGTCCGCTACTCGGGACTGAAGACGGCTACACCTTC.

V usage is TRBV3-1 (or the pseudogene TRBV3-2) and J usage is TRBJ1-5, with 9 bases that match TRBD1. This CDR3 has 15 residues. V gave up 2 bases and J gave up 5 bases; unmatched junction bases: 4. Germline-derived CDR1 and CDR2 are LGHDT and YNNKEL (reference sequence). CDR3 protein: CASSQPDRGYQPQHF. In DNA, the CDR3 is TGTGCCAGCAGCCAACCAGACAGGGGGTATCAGCCCCAGCATTTT.

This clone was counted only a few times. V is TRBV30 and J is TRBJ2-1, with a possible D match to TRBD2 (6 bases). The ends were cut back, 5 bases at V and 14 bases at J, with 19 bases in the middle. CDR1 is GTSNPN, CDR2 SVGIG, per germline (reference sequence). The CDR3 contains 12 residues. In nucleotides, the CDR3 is TGTGCCTGGGACTCTACGAGGGAGGAGAAGTTCTTC. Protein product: CAWDSTREEKFF.

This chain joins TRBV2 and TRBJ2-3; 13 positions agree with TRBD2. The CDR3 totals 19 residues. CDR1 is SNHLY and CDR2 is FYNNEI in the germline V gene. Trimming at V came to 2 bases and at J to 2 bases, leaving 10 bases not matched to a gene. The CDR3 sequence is CASSEPGLAGDWFTDTQYF. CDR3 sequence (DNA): TGTGCCAGCAGTGAACCCGGACTAGCGGGAGACTGGTTCACAGATACGCAGTATTTT.

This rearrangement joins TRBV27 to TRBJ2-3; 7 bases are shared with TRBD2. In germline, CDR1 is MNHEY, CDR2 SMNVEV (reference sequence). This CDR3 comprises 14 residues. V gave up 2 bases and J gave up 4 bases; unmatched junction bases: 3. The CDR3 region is CASSLIAGADTQYF. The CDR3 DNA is TGTGCCAGCAGTTTAATAGCGGGTGCAGATACGCAGTATTTT.

CDR3 DNA sequence: TGTGCCAGCAGCACACTTGGGACAGGGCGGTTCGTTCAGCCCCAGCATTTT. Translated: CASSTLGTGRFVQPQHF. This sequence joins TRBV27 and TRBJ1-5; TRBD1 aligns across 9 bases. V shed 6 bases, J shed 6 bases, and the junction held 15 bases outside the gene matches. CDR1 and CDR2 (germline): MNHEY, SMNVEV (reference sequence). This CDR3 region has 17 residues.

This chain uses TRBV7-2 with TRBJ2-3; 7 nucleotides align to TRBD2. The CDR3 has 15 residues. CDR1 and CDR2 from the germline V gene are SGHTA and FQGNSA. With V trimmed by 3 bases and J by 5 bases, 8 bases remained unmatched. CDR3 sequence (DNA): TGTGCCAGCAGCTTGGGGAGCGGGAAGGGAGATACGCAGTATTTT. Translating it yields CASSLGSGKGDTQYF.

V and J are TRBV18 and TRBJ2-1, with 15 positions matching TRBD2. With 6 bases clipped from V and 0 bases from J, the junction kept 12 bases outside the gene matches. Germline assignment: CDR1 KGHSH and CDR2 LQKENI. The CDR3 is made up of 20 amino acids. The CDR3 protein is CASSLSAGTSGGSSYNEQFF. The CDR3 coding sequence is TGTGCCAGCTCGCTCTCCGCCGGGACTAGCGGGGGGAGCTCCTACAATGAGCAGTTCTTC.